This is a list of T cell receptor beta chains from one sample in a study of immune characterization of retroperitoneal liposarcoma. From the PCR reads, TCRdb called clonotypes with MiXCR, one entry per CDR3 protein. The sample includes some 10,000 distinct CDR3 sequences, 25% to 35% of them seen just once. Sequences were obtained from tumor tissue. The receptors originated from a female donor with retroperitoneal liposarcoma. Each CDR3 is given with its conserved first and last residue. A D gene is named only where the DNA matches it firmly. Some rows have no size entry. The others give once, few or many, or a class for an expanded clone.

j_gene: TRBJ2-1; v_gene: TRBV6-1; abundance: many; d_gene: .; CDR3nt: TGTGCCAGCAGCGACCCGGGACTCGCCACGGTTTACAATGAGCAGTTCTTC; CDR3aa: CASSDPGLATVYNEQFF
j_gene: TRBJ2-1; v_gene: TRBV6-1; abundance: .; d_gene: .; CDR3nt: TGTGCCAGCAGTGCTATACCCTGGGGTTACGAGCAGTTCTTC; CDR3aa: CASSAIPWGYEQFF
j_gene: TRBJ2-5; v_gene: TRBV25-1; abundance: .; d_gene: .; CDR3nt: TGTGCCAGCAGTGATCCCAGGGTGCAAGAGACCCAGTACTTC; CDR3aa: CASSDPRVQETQYF
j_gene: TRBJ2-7; v_gene: TRBV6-1; abundance: many; d_gene: .; CDR3nt: TGTGCCAGCAGTCCCCGATCTCTTACAGGGACCTACGAGCAGTACTTC; CDR3aa: CASSPRSLTGTYEQYF
j_gene: TRBJ1-5; v_gene: TRBV6-1; abundance: medium-sized; d_gene: .; CDR3nt: TGTGCCAGCAGTTATTCCCGGAATCAGCCCCAGCATTTT; CDR3aa: CASSYSRNQPQHF
j_gene: TRBJ2-3; v_gene: TRBV10-3; abundance: .; d_gene: .; CDR3nt: TGTGCCATCAGTGCGGGTCAAAGCACAGATACGCAGTATTTT; CDR3aa: CAISAGQSTDTQYF
j_gene: TRBJ2-2; v_gene: TRBV6-8; abundance: .; d_gene: TRBD2; CDR3nt: TGTGCCAGCAGTTTTGCGGGGGGCGACACCGGGGAGCTGTTTTTT; CDR3aa: CASSFAGGDTGELFF
j_gene: TRBJ1-1; v_gene: TRBV7-3; abundance: .; d_gene: .; CDR3nt: TGTGCCAGCAGCGTATTTACAAACACTGAAGCTTTCTTT; CDR3aa: CASSVFTNTEAFF
j_gene: TRBJ1-3; v_gene: TRBV6-6; abundance: .; d_gene: .; CDR3nt: TGTGTCCTCGAAGGTGGCGGAAACACCATATATTTT; CDR3aa: CVLEGGGNTIYF
j_gene: TRBJ1-6; v_gene: TRBV6-1; abundance: many; d_gene: .; CDR3nt: TGTGCCAGCAGAGGAATTGACCCCCTTAATTCACCCCTCCACTTT; CDR3aa: CASRGIDPLNSPLHF
j_gene: TRBJ2-5; v_gene: TRBV6-6; abundance: few; d_gene: TRBD1; CDR3nt: TGTGCCAGCAGTTACTCCGTTTCGGGACAGGGGTCAGAGCAGTACTTC; CDR3aa: CASSYSVSGQGSEQYF
j_gene: TRBJ1-6; v_gene: TRBV6-1; abundance: many; d_gene: TRBD1; CDR3nt: TGTGCCAGCATCGCCCGGGACAGAATAAGGGCACCCCTCCACTTT; CDR3aa: CASIARDRIRAPLHF
j_gene: TRBJ2-3; v_gene: TRBV6-1; abundance: .; d_gene: .; CDR3nt: TGTGCCAGCAGTGATCGGCTAGCGACAGATACGCAGTATTTT; CDR3aa: CASSDRLATDTQYF
j_gene: TRBJ2-7; v_gene: TRBV6-1; abundance: .; d_gene: .; CDR3nt: TGTGCCAGCAGGGTGGTTGGCGATGAGCAGTACTTC; CDR3aa: CASRVVGDEQYF
j_gene: TRBJ2-1; v_gene: TRBV11-2; abundance: .; d_gene: TRBD1; CDR3nt: TGTGCCAGCACCAAACAGGGGCTTGGAGAGACCCAGTTCTTC; CDR3aa: CASTKQGLGETQFF
j_gene: TRBJ2-7; v_gene: TRBV6-6; abundance: few; d_gene: TRBD1; CDR3nt: TGTGCCAGCACTCTCTCCGGGACAGCCGAGCAGTACTTC; CDR3aa: CASTLSGTAEQYF
j_gene: TRBJ2-5; v_gene: TRBV5-6; abundance: .; d_gene: .; CDR3nt: TGTGCCAGCAGCTTTGGGGCGAGGTCCTACCAAGAGACCCAGTACTTC; CDR3aa: CASSFGARSYQETQYF